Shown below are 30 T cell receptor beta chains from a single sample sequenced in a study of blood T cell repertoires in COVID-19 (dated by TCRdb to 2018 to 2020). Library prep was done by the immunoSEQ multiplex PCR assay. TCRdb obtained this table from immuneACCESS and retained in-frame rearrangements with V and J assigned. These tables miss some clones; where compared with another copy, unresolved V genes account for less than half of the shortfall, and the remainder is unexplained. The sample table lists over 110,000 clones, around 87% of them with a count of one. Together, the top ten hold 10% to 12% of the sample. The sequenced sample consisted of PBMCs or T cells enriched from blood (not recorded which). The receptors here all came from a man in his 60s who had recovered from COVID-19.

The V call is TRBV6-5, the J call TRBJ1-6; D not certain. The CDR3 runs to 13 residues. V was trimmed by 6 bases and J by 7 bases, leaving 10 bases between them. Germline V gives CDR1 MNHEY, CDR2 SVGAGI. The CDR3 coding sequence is TGTGCCAGCAGACGGCAGAGGAATTCACCCCTCCACTTT. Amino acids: CASRRQRNSPLHF.

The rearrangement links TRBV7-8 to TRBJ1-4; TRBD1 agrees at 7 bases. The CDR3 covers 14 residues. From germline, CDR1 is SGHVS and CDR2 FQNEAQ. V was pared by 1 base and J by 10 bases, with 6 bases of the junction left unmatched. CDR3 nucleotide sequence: TGTGCCAGCAGCTTAGGACAGGGATGGGGAAAACTGTTTTTT. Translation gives CASSLGQGWGKLFF.

CDR3 coding DNA: TGTGCCAGCACGCTACAGTACACAGATACGCAGTATTTT. Translation gives CASTLQYTDTQYF. The chain links TRBV7-2 to TRBJ2-3, with D hard to call. CDR3 size: 13 residues. V was trimmed by 7 bases and J by 2 bases, leaving 10 bases between them. In germline, CDR1 is SGHTA, CDR2 FQGNSA.

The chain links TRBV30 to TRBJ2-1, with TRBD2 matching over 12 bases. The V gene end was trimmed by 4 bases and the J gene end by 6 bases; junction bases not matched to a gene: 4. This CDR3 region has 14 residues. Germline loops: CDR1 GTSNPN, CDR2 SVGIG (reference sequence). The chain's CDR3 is CAWTSGGAPNEQFF. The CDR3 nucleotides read TGTGCCTGGACTAGCGGGGGGGCTCCCAATGAGCAGTTCTTC. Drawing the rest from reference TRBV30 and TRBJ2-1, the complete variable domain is SQTIHQWPATLVQPVGSPLSLECTVEGTSNPNLYWYRQAAGRGLQLLFYSVGIGQISSEVPQNLSASRPQDRQFILSSKKLLLSDSGFYLCAWTSGGAPNEQFFGPGTRLTVL.

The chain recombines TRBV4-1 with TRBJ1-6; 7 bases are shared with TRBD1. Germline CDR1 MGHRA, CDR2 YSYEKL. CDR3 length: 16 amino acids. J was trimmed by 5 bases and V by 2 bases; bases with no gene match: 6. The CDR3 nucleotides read TGCGCCAGCAGCCAAATGCCGCAGGGGGATAATTCACCCCTCCACTTT. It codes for CASSQMPQGDNSPLHF.

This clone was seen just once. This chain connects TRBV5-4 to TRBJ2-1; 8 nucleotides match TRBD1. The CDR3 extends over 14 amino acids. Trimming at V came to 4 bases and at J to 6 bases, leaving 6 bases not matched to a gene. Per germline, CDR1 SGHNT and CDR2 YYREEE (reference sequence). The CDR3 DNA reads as TGTGCCAGCAGCCAGGACAGGGTCGTCAATGAGCAGTTCTTC. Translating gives CASSQDRVVNEQFF.

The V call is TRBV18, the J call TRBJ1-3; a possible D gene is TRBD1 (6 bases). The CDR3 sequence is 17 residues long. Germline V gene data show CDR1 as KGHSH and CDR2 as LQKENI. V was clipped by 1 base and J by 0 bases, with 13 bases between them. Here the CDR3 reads CASSPLTGQHSGNTIYF. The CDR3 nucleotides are TGTGCCAGCTCACCACTCACCGGACAGCACTCTGGAAACACCATATATTTT.

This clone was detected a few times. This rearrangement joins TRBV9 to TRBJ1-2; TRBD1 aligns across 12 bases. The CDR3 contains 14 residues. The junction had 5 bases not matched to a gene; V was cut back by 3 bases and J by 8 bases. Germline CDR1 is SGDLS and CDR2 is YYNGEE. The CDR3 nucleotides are TGTGCCAGCAGCGCACGGGGGACAGGGGGCGGCTACACCTTC. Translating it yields CASSARGTGGGYTF.

The CDR3, as DNA: TGCACCAGCAGCCAAGGGGAACAGGCAAGGGGCAATCAGCCCCAGCATTTT. Translation: CTSSQGEQARGNQPQHF. This rearrangement joins TRBV1 to TRBJ1-5; no DNA check was done on the table's D call, TRBD1. TRBV1 is classified as a pseudogene. This CDR3 comprises 17 residues.

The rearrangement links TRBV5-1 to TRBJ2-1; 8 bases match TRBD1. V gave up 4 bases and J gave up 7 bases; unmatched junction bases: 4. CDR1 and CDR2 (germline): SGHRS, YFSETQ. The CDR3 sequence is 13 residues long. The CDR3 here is CASSRDRTNEQFF. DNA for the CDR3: TGCGCCAGCAGCCGGGACAGGACGAATGAGCAGTTCTTC.

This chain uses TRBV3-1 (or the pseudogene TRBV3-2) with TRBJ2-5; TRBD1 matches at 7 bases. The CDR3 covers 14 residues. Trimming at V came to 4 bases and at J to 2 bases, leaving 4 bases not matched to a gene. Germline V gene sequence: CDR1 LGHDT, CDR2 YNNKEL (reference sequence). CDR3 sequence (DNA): TGTGCCAGCAGCCTGCAGGGACAGCAAGAGACCCAGTACTTC. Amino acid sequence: CASSLQGQQETQYF.

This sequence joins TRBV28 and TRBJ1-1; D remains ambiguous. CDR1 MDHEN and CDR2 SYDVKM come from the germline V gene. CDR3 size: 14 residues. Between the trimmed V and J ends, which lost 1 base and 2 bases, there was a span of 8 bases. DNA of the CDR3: TGTGCCAGCAGTTTATTGAGCTCCAACACTGAAGCTTTCTTT. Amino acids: CASSLLSSNTEAFF.

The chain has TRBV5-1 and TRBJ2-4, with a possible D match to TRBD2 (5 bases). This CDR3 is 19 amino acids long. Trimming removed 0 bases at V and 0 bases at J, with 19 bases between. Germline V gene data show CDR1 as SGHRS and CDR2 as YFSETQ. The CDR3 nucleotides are TGCGCCAGCAGCTTGGCCGGAGGAAGCGTCCTTTTAGCCAAAAACATTCAGTACTTC. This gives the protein CASSLAGGSVLLAKNIQYF. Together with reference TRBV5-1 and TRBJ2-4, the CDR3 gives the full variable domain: KAGVTQTPRYLIKTRGQQVTLSCSPISGHRSVSWYQQTPGQGLQFLFEYFSETQRNKGNFPGRFSGRQFSNSRSEMNVSTLELGDSALYLCASSLAGGSVLLAKNIQYFGAGTRLSVL.

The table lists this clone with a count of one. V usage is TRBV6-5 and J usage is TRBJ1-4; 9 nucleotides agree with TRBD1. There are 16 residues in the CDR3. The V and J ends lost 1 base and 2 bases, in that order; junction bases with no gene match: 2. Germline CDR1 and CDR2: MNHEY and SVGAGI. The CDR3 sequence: CASSYWTGVTNEKLFF. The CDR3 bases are TGTGCCAGCAGTTACTGGACAGGGGTTACTAATGAAAAACTGTTTTTT.

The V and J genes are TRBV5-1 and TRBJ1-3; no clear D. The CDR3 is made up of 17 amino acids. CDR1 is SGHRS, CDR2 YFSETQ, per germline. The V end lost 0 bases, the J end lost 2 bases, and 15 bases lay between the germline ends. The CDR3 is CASSLDISDMPGNTIYF. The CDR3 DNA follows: TGCGCCAGCAGCTTGGATATTAGCGACATGCCTGGAAACACCATATATTTT. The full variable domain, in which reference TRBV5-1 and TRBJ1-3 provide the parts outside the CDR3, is KAGVTQTPRYLIKTRGQQVTLSCSPISGHRSVSWYQQTPGQGLQFLFEYFSETQRNKGNFPGRFSGRQFSNSRSEMNVSTLELGDSALYLCASSLDISDMPGNTIYFGEGSWLTVV.

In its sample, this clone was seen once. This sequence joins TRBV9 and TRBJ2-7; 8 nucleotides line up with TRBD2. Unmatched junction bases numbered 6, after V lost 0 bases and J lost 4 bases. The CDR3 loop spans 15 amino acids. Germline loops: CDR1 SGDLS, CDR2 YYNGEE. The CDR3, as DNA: TGTGCCAGCAGCGTAGGGCCCCGGGAGGGGTACGAGCAGTACTTC. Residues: CASSVGPREGYEQYF.

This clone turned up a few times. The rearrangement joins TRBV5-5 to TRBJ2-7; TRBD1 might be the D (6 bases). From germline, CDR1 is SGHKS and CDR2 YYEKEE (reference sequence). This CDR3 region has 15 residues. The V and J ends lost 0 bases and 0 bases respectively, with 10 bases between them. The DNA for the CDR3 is TGTGCCAGCAGCTTGGGGCAGGGGAACTCCTACGAGCAGTACTTC. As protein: CASSLGQGNSYEQYF.

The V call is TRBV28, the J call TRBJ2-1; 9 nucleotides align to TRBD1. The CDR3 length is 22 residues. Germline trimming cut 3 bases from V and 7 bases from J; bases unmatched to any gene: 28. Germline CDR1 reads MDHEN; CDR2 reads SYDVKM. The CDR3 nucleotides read TGTGCCAGCAGTTTCCACCTCCTAGACAGGGGGTTCGGGGCGGCCCCCCGGAATGAGCAGTTCTTC. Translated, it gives CASSFHLLDRGFGAAPRNEQFF.

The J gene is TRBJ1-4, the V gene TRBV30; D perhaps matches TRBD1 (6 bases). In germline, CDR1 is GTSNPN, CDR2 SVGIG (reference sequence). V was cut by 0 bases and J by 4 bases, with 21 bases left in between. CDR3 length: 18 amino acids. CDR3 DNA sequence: TGTGCCTGGAGTGTATCTTGGGGGCAGGGATCGGGTAATGAAAAACTGTTTTTT. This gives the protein CAWSVSWGQGSGNEKLFF. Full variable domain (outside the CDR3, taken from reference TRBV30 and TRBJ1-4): SQTIHQWPATLVQPVGSPLSLECTVEGTSNPNLYWYRQAAGRGLQLLFYSVGIGQISSEVPQNLSASRPQDRQFILSSKKLLLSDSGFYLCAWSVSWGQGSGNEKLFFGSGTQLSVL.

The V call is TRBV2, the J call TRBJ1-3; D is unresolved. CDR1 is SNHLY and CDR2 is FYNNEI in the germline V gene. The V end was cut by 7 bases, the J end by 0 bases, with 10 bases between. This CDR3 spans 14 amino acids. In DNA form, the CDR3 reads TGTGCCAGCACCCGACTCAGCTCTGGAAACACCATATATTTT. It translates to CASTRLSSGNTIYF.

DNA of the CDR3: TGTGCCAGCAGTAGACTAGCGGGCTGGAGCTCCTACAATGAGCAGTTCTTC. Translation: CASSRLAGWSSYNEQFF. V gene TRBV27 combines with J gene TRBJ2-1, with 10 bases matching TRBD2. CDR3 length: 17 residues. Trimming at V came to 5 bases and at J to 0 bases, leaving 7 bases not matched to a gene. Germline CDR1 is MNHEY and CDR2 is SMNVEV (reference sequence).

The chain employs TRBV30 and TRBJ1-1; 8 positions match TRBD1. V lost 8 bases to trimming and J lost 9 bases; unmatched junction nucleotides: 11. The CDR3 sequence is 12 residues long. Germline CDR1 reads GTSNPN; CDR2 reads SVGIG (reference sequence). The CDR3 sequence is CARGQGGSKAFF. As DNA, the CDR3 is TGTGCCCGTGGACAGGGTGGTAGCAAAGCTTTCTTT.

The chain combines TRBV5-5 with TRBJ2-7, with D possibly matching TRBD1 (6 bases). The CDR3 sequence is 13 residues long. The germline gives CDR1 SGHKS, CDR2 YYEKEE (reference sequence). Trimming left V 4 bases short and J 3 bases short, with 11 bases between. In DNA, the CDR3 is TGTGCCAGCAGCAGACAGGACAGCTACGAGCAGTACTTC. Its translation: CASSRQDSYEQYF. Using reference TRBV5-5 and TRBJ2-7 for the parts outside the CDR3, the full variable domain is DAGVTQSPTHLIKTRGQQVTLRCSPISGHKSVSWYQQVLGQGPQFIFQYYEKEERGRGNFPDRFSARQFPNYSSELNVNALLLGDSALYLCASSRQDSYEQYFGPGTRLTVT.

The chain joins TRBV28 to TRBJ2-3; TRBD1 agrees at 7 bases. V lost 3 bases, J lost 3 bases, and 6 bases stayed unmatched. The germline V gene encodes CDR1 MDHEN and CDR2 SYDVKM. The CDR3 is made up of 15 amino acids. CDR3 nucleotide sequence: TGTGCCAGCAGTTTTATGAGGGGGCAAACAGATACGCAGTATTTT. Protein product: CASSFMRGQTDTQYF.

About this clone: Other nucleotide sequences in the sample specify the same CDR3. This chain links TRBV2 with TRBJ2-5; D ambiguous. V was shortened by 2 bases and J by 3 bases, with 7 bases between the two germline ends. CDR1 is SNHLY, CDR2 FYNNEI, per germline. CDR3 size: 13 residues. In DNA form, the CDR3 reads TGTGCCAGCAGTGAATATGAGAAAGAGACCCAGTACTTC. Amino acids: CASSEYEKETQYF.

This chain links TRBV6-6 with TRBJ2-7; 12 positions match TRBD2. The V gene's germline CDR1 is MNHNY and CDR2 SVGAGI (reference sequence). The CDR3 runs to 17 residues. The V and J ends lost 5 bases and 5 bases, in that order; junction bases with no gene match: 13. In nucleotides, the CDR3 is TGTGCCAGCAGTCAACTAGCGGGGGGTTCCCGAGTCCACGAGCAGTACTTC. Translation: CASSQLAGGSRVHEQYF.

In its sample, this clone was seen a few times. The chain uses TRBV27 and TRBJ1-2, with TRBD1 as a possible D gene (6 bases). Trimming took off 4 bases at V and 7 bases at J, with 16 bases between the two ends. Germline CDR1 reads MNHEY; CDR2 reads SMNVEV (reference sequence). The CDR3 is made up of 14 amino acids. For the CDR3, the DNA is TGTGCCAGCAGTTACAGGGCAGGGGAAGGTGGCTACACCTTC. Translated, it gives CASSYRAGEGGYTF.

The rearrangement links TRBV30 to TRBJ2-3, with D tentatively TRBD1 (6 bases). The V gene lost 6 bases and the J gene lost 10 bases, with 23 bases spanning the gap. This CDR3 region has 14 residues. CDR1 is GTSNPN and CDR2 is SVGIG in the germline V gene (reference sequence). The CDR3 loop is CACALTGSSLAQYF. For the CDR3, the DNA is TGTGCCTGTGCCTTAACAGGGAGCAGTTTGGCGCAGTATTTT.

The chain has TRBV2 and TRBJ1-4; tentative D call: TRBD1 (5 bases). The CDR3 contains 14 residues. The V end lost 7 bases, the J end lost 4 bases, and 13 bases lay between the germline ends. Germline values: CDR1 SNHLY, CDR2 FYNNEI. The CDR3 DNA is TGTGCCAGCACGAGGACATGGATTAATGAAAAACTGTTTTTT. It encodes CASTRTWINEKLFF.

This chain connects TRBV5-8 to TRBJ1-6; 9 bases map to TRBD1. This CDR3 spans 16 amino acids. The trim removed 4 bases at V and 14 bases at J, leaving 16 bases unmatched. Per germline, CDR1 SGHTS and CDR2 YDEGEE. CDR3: CASSTGVGQGLGTLHF. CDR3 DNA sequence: TGTGCCAGCAGCACTGGCGTTGGACAGGGGCTGGGAACCCTCCACTTT.